What follows is one T cell receptor (beta chain) and its context. Its antigen is currently unknown. The data derive from a study of vaccination and CD4 T cells after COVID-19. The overall study: Cultures designated as controls were supplied with a CEFX pool, an HIV-1 Nef pool, or no peptide. Study-wide findings and caveats: Early timepoints after natural infection were not analyzed in these convalescent patients.

Treatment noted: roughly ten-day PBMC culture with coronavirus spike peptide pools or control peptides (ViraFEST assay). The V and J ends lost 8 bases and 3 bases respectively, with 18 bases between them. From germline, CDR1 is MNHNS and CDR2 SASEGT. The CDR3 contains 15 residues. The Oncomine TCR Beta short-read assay sequenced DNA from cultured CD4+ T cells. From CD4+ T cells that had been cultured, genomic DNA was extracted. TCRdb processed the PCR reads anew with MiXCR; each CDR3 protein has one entry. The data show around 11,000 distinct CDR3 sequences, approximately 80% seen once. This rearrangement joins TRBV6-1 to TRBJ2-3; maybe TRBD2 (6 bases). The sample was CD4+ T cells from blood, cultured in vitro. This clonotype was obtained from a human donor who had recovered from COVID-19. CDR3 nucleotides: TGTGCCAGCGGGAAGTGGGGCGGGATAACAGATACGCAGTATTTT. Amino acid sequence: CASGKWGGITDTQYF.